Shown below are 21 T cell receptor beta chains from a single sample sequenced in a study of blood T cells in healthy people across ages. Using a J-beta primer mix together with a sample-barcoded 5' primer, a second PCR was run for roughly 6 to 12 cycles. TCRdb recomputed calls from the 5' RACE reads with MiXCR, one row per CDR3 protein. Of around 900,000 distinct CDR3 sequences listed, less than 35% are singletons. Sequencing used blood. These receptors were collected from a woman of 80 years or more in good health.

This clonotype was detected ten times or more. The rearrangement uses TRBV27 and TRBJ2-1; 12 nucleotides agree with TRBD2. The CDR3 is 16 amino acids. CDR1 and CDR2 from the germline V gene are MNHEY and SMNVEV (reference sequence). Trimming took 2 bases from V and 7 from J; bases not matched to a gene: 6. Here the CDR3 reads CASSLTASGGENEQFF. CDR3 DNA sequence: TGTGCCAGCAGTTTAACCGCTAGCGGGGGGGAAAATGAGCAGTTCTTC.

This clonotype was recorded a few times. This clone may be a read error of a much larger clone one base away. The rearrangement uses TRBV5-1 and TRBJ2-1, with a tentative D call TRBD2 (6 bases). V lost 4 bases, J lost 10 bases, and 15 bases lay in between. The length of the CDR3 is 13 residues. The V gene's germline CDR1 is SGHRS and CDR2 YFSETQ. CDR3 in DNA: TGCGCCAGCAGCCGGTTGAGCGGGTCGGAGCAGTTCTTC. Protein product: CASSRLSGSEQFF.

This clonotype appeared a few times. The chain joins TRBV29-1 to TRBJ1-3; D gene uncertain. Trimming pared 2 bases from V and 0 bases from J, leaving 2 bases between. The CDR3 sequence is 12 residues long. Germline loops: CDR1 SQVTM, CDR2 ANQGSEA. As DNA, the CDR3 is TGCAGCGTTGAAAACTCTGGAAACACCATATATTTT. The encoded protein is CSVENSGNTIYF.

This clonotype was detected ten times or more. The chain combines TRBV5-1 with TRBJ2-7, with D possibly TRBD2 on 6 matching bases. The V end was cut by 0 bases, the J end by 4 bases, with 11 bases between. Germline V gene sequence: CDR1 SGHRS, CDR2 YFSETQ. The CDR3 loop spans 14 amino acids. This chain's CDR3 is CASSLGPAGYEQYF. The CDR3 nucleotides read TGCGCCAGCAGCTTGGGTCCGGCGGGGTACGAGCAGTACTTC.

This clonotype came up many times. The chain uses TRBV12-3 or TRBV12-4 and TRBJ2-3; 8 bases agree with TRBD2. The CDR3 consists of 17 residues. The V gene end was trimmed by 7 bases and the J gene end by 1 base; junction bases not matched to a gene: 13. The CDR3: CASTKQAMTSGTDTQYF. For the CDR3, the DNA is TGTGCCAGCACTAAACAGGCGATGACTAGCGGCACAGATACGCAGTATTTT.

This clonotype appeared many times. This sequence joins TRBV7-2 and TRBJ2-7; possibly TRBD1 for D (5 bases). The CDR3 contains 13 residues. Germline values: CDR1 SGHTA, CDR2 FQGNSA. Trimming left V 2 bases short and J 2 bases short, with 7 bases between. The CDR3 reads CASSLQGPYEQYF. CDR3 bases: TGTGCCAGCAGCTTACAGGGTCCCTACGAGCAGTACTTC.

The CDR3 bases are TGCAGTGCTAGCCCTACCTCGACAGGCTACGAGCAGTACTTC. It specifies CSASPTSTGYEQYF. The chain links TRBV20-1 to TRBJ2-7; weak D call: TRBD1 (6 bases). This CDR3 spans 14 amino acids. V shed 3 bases and J shed 3 bases, with 15 bases lying between them. Germline V gives CDR1 DFQATT, CDR2 SNEGSKA (reference sequence).

With respect to this clonotype: The DNA is omitted, as the CDR3 cannot be located on it reliably, and the CDR3 follows TCRdb's listing. The gene calls are TRBV25-1 and TRBJ2-2; no DNA check was done on the table's D call, TRBD1. Germline V gene data show CDR1 as MGHDK and CDR2 as SYGVNS. The length of the CDR3 is 15 amino acids, counting both ends. CDR3 residues: CASSEWGAGTGELLF.

This clonotype occurred many times. The chain links TRBV12-3 or TRBV12-4 to TRBJ1-6; no firm D call. CDR3 length: 14 residues. The V and J ends lost 4 bases and 10 bases respectively, with 14 bases between them. CDR3 DNA sequence: TGTGCCAGCAGTTCCCAACCCCTAGGATCACCCCTCCACTTT. It specifies CASSSQPLGSPLHF.

A note on this clonotype: A much larger clone is a single base away; this may be a read error. The chain links TRBV20-1 to TRBJ2-3; 9 nucleotides align to TRBD1. This CDR3 has 12 residues. Looked up from germline, CDR1 is DFQATT and CDR2 is SNEGSKA (reference sequence). The V gene end was trimmed by 5 bases and the J gene end by 8 bases; junction bases not matched to a gene: 5. The CDR3 region has the DNA TGCAGTGCTGGCAGGGACAGGGTTACGCAGTATTTT. Translated: CSAGRDRVTQYF.

This clonotype was seen a handful of times. This sequence joins TRBV20-1 and TRBJ2-1; 9 nucleotides align to TRBD2. J was trimmed by 7 bases and V by 6 bases; bases with no gene match: 13. The CDR3 consists of 15 residues. Per germline, CDR1 DFQATT and CDR2 SNEGSKA (reference sequence). This CDR3 is CSADSGSLVGNEQFF. The CDR3 DNA sequence: TGCAGTGCCGATAGCGGGAGTTTAGTAGGGAATGAGCAGTTCTTC.

For this clonotype: A much larger clonotype is one base distant, so this may be a read error. This chain links TRBV20-1 with TRBJ1-2, with D possibly being TRBD1 (6 bases). The CDR3 loop spans 12 amino acids. The germline CDR1 and CDR2 sequences are DFQATT and SNEGSKA (reference sequence). In DNA form, the CDR3 reads TGCAGTGCTACTGGACAGCTCTATGGCTGCACCTTC. Encoded protein: CSATGQLYGCTF.

This clonotype was counted at least ten times. This chain links TRBV20-1 with TRBJ1-1; TRBD1 agrees at 9 bases. From germline, CDR1 is DFQATT and CDR2 SNEGSKA (reference sequence). The CDR3 totals 13 residues. J was trimmed by 5 bases and V by 6 bases; bases with no gene match: 7. CDR3 in amino acids: CSAPGQGDTEAFF. DNA for the CDR3: TGCAGTGCACCGGGACAGGGAGATACTGAAGCTTTCTTT.

In DNA, the CDR3 is TGTGCCTGGAGAGGGGAGGGCTATGGCTACACCTTC. It is translated as CAWRGEGYGYTF. V is TRBV30 and J is TRBJ1-2; the D gene is possibly TRBD1 (5 bases). The V and J ends lost 3 bases and 4 bases respectively, with 9 bases between them. Germline CDR1 and CDR2: GTSNPN and SVGIG (reference sequence). The CDR3 runs 12 residues.

This clonotype was detected many times. The chain couples TRBV7-9 to TRBJ2-3, with D perhaps TRBD1 or TRBD2 (5 bases each). The CDR3 consists of 16 residues. From germline, CDR1 is SEHNR and CDR2 FQNEAQ (reference sequence). V was clipped by 3 bases and J by 0 bases, with 13 bases between them. The CDR3 nucleotides read TGTGCCAGCAGCTTCAGGGAGCGGACTAGCACAGATACGCAGTATTTT. This sequence encodes CASSFRERTSTDTQYF.

This clonotype has a handful of counts. The J gene is TRBJ1-5, the V gene TRBV15; no reliable D call. Germline-derived CDR1 and CDR2 are LNHNV and YYDKDF (reference sequence). The CDR3 totals 12 residues. V was clipped by 3 bases and J by 5 bases, with 5 bases between them. DNA for the CDR3: TGTGCCACCAGCAGGAGAGATCAGCCCCAGCATTTT. It yields the protein CATSRRDQPQHF.

With respect to this clonotype: A much bigger clone sits one base away, suggesting this may be a read error. The chain recombines TRBV7-2 with TRBJ2-5; 8 nucleotides match TRBD1. Trimming cost V 5 bases and J 4 bases; bases outside gene matches: 9. Per germline, CDR1 SGHTA and CDR2 FQGNSA. This CDR3 contains 15 residues. CDR3 sequence reads: CASSPGGLVTETQYF. The CDR3 DNA reads as TGTGCCAGCAGCCCAGGGGGCCTAGTCACAGAGACCCAGTACTTC.

For this clonotype: One end of the junction varies from germline; a read error may be responsible. V gene TRBV5-1 combines with J gene TRBJ2-5; D could derive from TRBD1 or TRBD2 (6 bases each). The CDR3 runs to 14 residues. Germline V gives CDR1 SGHRS, CDR2 YFSETQ. The CDR3 nucleotides read TGCGCCAGCAGCTGGGCCGGGGGCCAAGATACCCAGTACTTC. This gives the protein CASSWAGGQDTQYF.

This clonotype was seen a few times. It may be a read error: a sequence one base away is much more abundant. The chain recombines TRBV29-1 with TRBJ1-2, with D tentatively TRBD1 (5 bases). CDR1 is SQVTM and CDR2 is ANQGSEA in the germline V gene. The V and J ends lost 0 bases and 6 bases respectively, with 14 bases between them. The CDR3 consists of 14 residues. CDR3 loop: CSVEDIGRGDGYTF. DNA for the CDR3: TGCAGCGTTGAAGATATTGGGCGGGGGGATGGCTACACCTTC.

This chain connects TRBV28 to TRBJ1-5, with 7 positions matching TRBD1. The junction had 14 bases not matched to a gene; V was cut back by 10 bases and J by 8 bases. The CDR3 is 14 residues long. Germline values: CDR1 MDHEN, CDR2 SYDVKM. In DNA form, the CDR3 reads TGTGCCACCGGTGGGGGGACAGTAGGGAAGCCCCAGCATTTT. Protein sequence: CATGGGTVGKPQHF.

This chain uses TRBV28 with TRBJ2-3; 8 bases line up with TRBD1. V shed 8 bases, J shed 5 bases, and the junction held 6 bases outside the gene matches. The germline V gene encodes CDR1 MDHEN and CDR2 SYDVKM. This CDR3 has 13 amino acids. In DNA form, the CDR3 reads TGTGCCAGCCACAGGGGGGACGGAGATACGCAGTATTTT. Its translation is CASHRGDGDTQYF.